Described below is a single TCR beta chain sequence and its context. The antigen is not known. In the same sample, other DNA sequences code for this CDR3. This record comes from a study of shared clonotypes between healthy human individuals. Libraries were prepared by immunoSEQ multiplex PCR; TCRdb keeps only in-frame clonotypes and omits some of them. The sample includes about 680,000 clones, around 73% seen only once; the top ten take roughly 1.9%. General study points: Some clonotypes were shared by all four sorted-subset donors, while others were not shared. The non-shared ones had lower generation probabilities than the shared ones.

In germline, CDR1 is MGHRA, CDR2 YSYEKL. The ends were cut back, 1 base at V and 2 bases at J, with 9 bases in the middle. The CDR3 covers 15 residues. This chain connects TRBV4-1 to TRBJ2-1; D possibly corresponds to TRBD2 (5 bases). The sequence derives from a woman between 25 and 40 years old in good health. The sample consisted of memory CD4+ T cells sorted from blood. Indicated subset: CD45RA-negative fraction. The CDR3 DNA is TGCGCCAGCAGCCAAGTCCTAGCCGCCTACAATGAGCAGTTCTTC. This translates into CASSQVLAAYNEQFF.